Shown below are 21 T cell receptor beta chains from a single sample sequenced in a study of a mutant IDH1 vaccine in newly diagnosed glioma. Sequenced by immunoSEQ multiplex PCR; TCRdb stores in-frame clones only, minus some. This table holds fewer than 75,000 clones, about 88% found once. Time point reported: week 11, during vaccination. Doses of 300 ug of mutant IDH1 20-mer peptide were given with topical imiquimod. What these receptors recognize is not known. The sequences come from PBMCs, collected from a glioma patient whose treatment included an IDH1 peptide vaccine. These receptors came from a woman between 45 and 65 years old with glioma.

This chain uses TRBV5-6 with TRBJ2-5; D may be TRBD2 (7 bases). Looked up from germline, CDR1 is SGHDT and CDR2 is YYEEEE. V was shortened by 2 bases and J by 1 base, with 12 bases between the two germline ends. CDR3 length: 15 amino acids. The DNA for the CDR3 is TGTGCCAGCAGCTTTTGGGGGGGGGCCCAAGAGACCCAGTACTTC. It yields the protein CASSFWGGAQETQYF.

The genes are TRBV30 and TRBJ2-7; TRBD2 is a possible D gene (5 bases). Trimming pared 3 bases from V and 2 bases from J, leaving 14 bases between. Germline values: CDR1 GTSNPN, CDR2 SVGIG (reference sequence). The CDR3 is 14 residues long. The CDR3 sequence: CAWRVSGRAYEQYF. CDR3 bases: TGTGCCTGGAGGGTTTCGGGGAGAGCCTACGAGCAGTACTTC.

The V gene is TRBV18, the J gene TRBJ1-2; D ambiguous. In germline, CDR1 is KGHSH, CDR2 LQKENI. The CDR3 runs 14 residues. Trimming pared 1 base from V and 4 bases from J, leaving 10 bases between. CDR3 nucleotides: TGTGCCAGCTCACCACAGGGTCTCGGCTATGGCTACACCTTC. It encodes CASSPQGLGYGYTF.

This clone was found once. The gene calls are TRBV6-1 and TRBJ2-1; tentative D call: TRBD2 (6 bases). The CDR3 covers 15 residues. V was trimmed by 1 base and J by 5 bases, leaving 12 bases between them. The germline V gene has CDR1 MNHNS and CDR2 SASEGT. For the CDR3, the DNA is TGTGCCAGCAGTGAAGGGAGGGTCCGGGACAATGAGCAGTTCTTC. Its protein is CASSEGRVRDNEQFF.

This clone was seen only a few times. This sequence joins TRBV11-2 and TRBJ1-1; D is ambiguous. The CDR3 covers 14 residues. Deletions cut 1 base from V and 1 base from J, with 7 bases between. Germline V gene sequence: CDR1 SGHAT, CDR2 FQNNGV. The CDR3 sequence is CASSLGAWNTEAFF. Here the CDR3 DNA reads TGTGCCAGCAGCTTAGGCGCCTGGAACACTGAAGCTTTCTTT.

This chain uses TRBV10-1 with TRBJ2-7, with D perhaps matching TRBD1 (5 bases). The germline CDR1 and CDR2 sequences are WNHNN and SYGVQD (reference sequence). Trimming left V 0 bases short and J 6 bases short, with 12 bases between. There are 14 residues in the CDR3. CDR3 DNA: TGCGCCAGCAGTGAGTCGAATGGGCAGGGCGAGCAGTACTTC. This sequence encodes CASSESNGQGEQYF.

The V call is TRBV11-2, the J call TRBJ2-7, with D uncertain. Deletions cut 0 bases from V and 0 bases from J, with 9 bases between. The length of the CDR3 is 15 residues. The germline CDR1 and CDR2 sequences are SGHAT and FQNNGV. DNA for the CDR3: TGTGCCAGCAGCTTAGAGGCAGGATCCTCCTACGAGCAGTACTTC. This sequence encodes CASSLEAGSSYEQYF.

In its sample, this clone was seen once. The chain links TRBV5-4 to TRBJ1-4, with D tentatively TRBD1 (5 bases). V was cut by 3 bases and J by 3 bases, with 15 bases left in between. CDR3 length: 16 residues. The V gene's germline CDR1 is SGHNT and CDR2 YYREEE (reference sequence). The CDR3 protein is CASSSRGRGANEKLFF. CDR3 bases: TGTGCCAGCAGCTCCCGGGGAAGGGGTGCTAATGAAAAACTGTTTTTT.

The V and J genes are TRBV19 and TRBJ1-5; 9 bases match TRBD1. The CDR3 has 15 amino acids. Germline V gives CDR1 LNHDA, CDR2 SQIVND (reference sequence). Germline trimming cut 3 bases from V and 6 bases from J; bases unmatched to any gene: 6. The CDR3 DNA is TGTGCCAGTAGTATTGGACAGGGGCGTGTTCAGCCCCAGCATTTT. Amino acids: CASSIGQGRVQPQHF.

The rearrangement joins TRBV6-6 to TRBJ2-5; TRBD2 is a possible D gene (6 bases). V was cut by 6 bases and J by 2 bases, with 13 bases left in between. The CDR3 length is 14 residues. Germline V gene sequence: CDR1 MNHNY, CDR2 SVGAGI (reference sequence). CDR3 in DNA: TGTGCCAGCAGGAAGGGACTCCGACAAGAGACCCAGTACTTC. It codes for CASRKGLRQETQYF.

V gene TRBV11-1 combines with J gene TRBJ2-3; D not resolved. This CDR3 comprises 12 residues. Trimming took off 3 bases at V and 2 bases at J, with 3 bases between the two ends. CDR1 is SGHAT, CDR2 FQDESV, per germline (reference sequence). Here the CDR3 DNA reads TGTGCCAGCAGCTTTCACACAGATACGCAGTATTTT. This gives the protein CASSFHTDTQYF.

The chain has TRBV18 and TRBJ1-6; D is ambiguous. The V gene lost 5 bases and the J gene lost 1 base, with 18 bases spanning the gap. This CDR3 comprises 18 residues. From germline, CDR1 is KGHSH and CDR2 LQKENI. The CDR3 loop reads CASSGGRMAGSYNSPLHF. The CDR3 DNA follows: TGTGCCAGCTCAGGCGGGAGGATGGCGGGATCCTATAATTCACCCCTCCACTTT.

This chain uses TRBV6-6 with TRBJ2-7; 10 bases are a match to TRBD2. This CDR3 comprises 15 residues. Germline CDR1 reads MNHNY; CDR2 reads SVGAGI (reference sequence). Germline trimming cut 6 bases from V and 5 bases from J; bases unmatched to any gene: 10. DNA for the CDR3: TGTGCCAGCAGCCTTAGCGGGGGGCTTCTCAACGAGCAGTACTTC. Translated, it gives CASSLSGGLLNEQYF.

The genes are TRBV2 and TRBJ1-2; D call uncertain. The germline V gene encodes CDR1 SNHLY and CDR2 FYNNEI. With 1 base removed from V and 8 bases from J, the gap between germline ends came to 5 bases. The CDR3 has 11 amino acids. CDR3 coding DNA: TGTGCCAGCAGTGAAGTGTGGGGCTACACCTTC. It is translated as CASSEVWGYTF.

The chain couples TRBV19 to TRBJ1-1, with TRBD1 matching over 8 bases. The CDR3 has 16 amino acids. J was trimmed by 3 bases and V by 4 bases; bases with no gene match: 10. The germline V gene has CDR1 LNHDA and CDR2 SQIVND (reference sequence). The CDR3 sequence: CASSTPTGGLDTEAFF. CDR3 coding DNA: TGTGCCAGTAGTACTCCTACAGGGGGGTTGGACACTGAAGCTTTCTTT.

The table lists this clone with a few counts. The chain joins TRBV27 to TRBJ2-1, with D possibly TRBD2 on 6 matching bases. Trimming took off 5 bases at V and 9 bases at J, with 14 bases between the two ends. CDR3 length: 13 residues. The germline CDR1 and CDR2 sequences are MNHEY and SMNVEV (reference sequence). The DNA for the CDR3 is TGTGCCAGCAGTCTCTCCATCGGGGGTGAGCAGTTCTTC. Residues: CASSLSIGGEQFF.

The chain carries TRBV7-9 and TRBJ1-6; 12 nucleotides align to TRBD1. CDR3 size: 17 residues. Losses at the gene ends were 5 bases for V and 10 bases for J; bases not matched to a gene: 12. The germline CDR1 and CDR2 sequences are SEHNR and FQNEAQ (reference sequence). CDR3 in DNA: TGTGCCAGCAGCCTCACCGGGACAGGGGGCATCGGATCACCCCTCCACTTT. Translation: CASSLTGTGGIGSPLHF.

The table lists this clone with a count of one. The genes are TRBV9 and TRBJ2-7, with 7 bases aligning to TRBD2. Germline V gene lookup returns CDR1 SGDLS and CDR2 YYNGEE. The CDR3 is made up of 15 amino acids. V trimming: 0 bases; J trimming: 3 bases; junction bases outside the gene matches: 6. CDR3 region: CASSVAPGGGYEQYF. CDR3 in DNA: TGTGCCAGCAGCGTAGCACCAGGCGGGGGCTACGAGCAGTACTTC.

This clone was detected only a few times. V gene TRBV25-1 combines with J gene TRBJ1-1, with TRBD1 matching over 8 bases. The CDR3 is 13 residues long. The germline V gene encodes CDR1 MGHDK and CDR2 SYGVNS. V was clipped by 9 bases and J by 5 bases; unmatched bases: 8. This chain's CDR3 is CARPQDRDTEAFF. The CDR3 nucleotides are TGTGCCAGGCCTCAGGACAGGGATACTGAAGCTTTCTTT.

The chain employs TRBV11-1 and TRBJ1-3; a possible D gene is TRBD1 (6 bases). With 3 bases removed from V and 4 bases from J, the gap between germline ends came to 10 bases. In germline, CDR1 is SGHAT, CDR2 FQDESV (reference sequence). CDR3 size: 14 residues. CDR3 sequence (DNA): TGTGCCAGCAGCTTGGACAGTGCGGGAAACACCATATATTTT. This translates into CASSLDSAGNTIYF.

The chain has TRBV5-5 and TRBJ1-2, with TRBD1 matching 8 bases. The V segment lost 4 bases and the J segment 10 bases; nucleotides outside the gene matches: 12. Per the germline V gene, CDR1 is SGHKS and CDR2 is YYEKEE (reference sequence). The CDR3 totals 14 residues. CDR3 loop: CASSQSGTGIFYTF. CDR3 sequence (DNA): TGTGCCAGCAGCCAGTCCGGGACAGGTATTTTCTACACCTTC. Filled out from reference TRBV5-5 and TRBJ1-2, the complete variable domain reads DAGVTQSPTHLIKTRGQQVTLRCSPISGHKSVSWYQQVLGQGPQFIFQYYEKEERGRGNFPDRFSARQFPNYSSELNVNALLLGDSALYLCASSQSGTGIFYTFGSGTRLTVV.